Below are 32 T cell receptor beta chains sequenced from a single sample in a study of blood T cell repertoires in COVID-19. Clones were read by immunoSEQ multiplex PCR, and TCRdb kept only the in-frame ones, dropping some. The sample holds roughly 160,000 clones; about 85% are singletons and the top ten take 5.4%. Sequencing was performed on peripheral blood. These receptors all stem from a woman in her forties or fifties with COVID-19, enrolled during active disease.

The V gene is TRBV28, the J gene TRBJ1-4, with 8 nucleotides matching TRBD1. Looked up from germline, CDR1 is MDHEN and CDR2 is SYDVKM. Losses at the gene ends were 10 bases for V and 8 bases for J; bases not matched to a gene: 12. CDR3 length: 14 amino acids. CDR3 in DNA: TGTGCCACCAACTGGGGGACAGGAAAAGAAAAACTGTTTTTT. Translation: CATNWGTGKEKLFF.

This chain links TRBV7-9 with TRBJ1-5, with TRBD1 identical over 9 bases. CDR1 and CDR2 (germline): SEHNR, FQNEAQ (reference sequence). CDR3 length: 19 residues. Trimming removed 1 base from V and 0 bases from J; junction bases left unmatched: 10. The CDR3 is CASSLGLGQGFVSNQPQHF. CDR3 nucleotides: TGTGCCAGCAGCTTAGGTCTGGGACAGGGTTTTGTTAGCAATCAGCCCCAGCATTTT.

The chain couples TRBV11-3 to TRBJ2-1; 7 bases map to TRBD1. CDR1 SGHNT and CDR2 YENEEA come from the germline V gene. The CDR3 totals 15 residues. J lost 1 base, V lost 4 bases, and 4 bases had no gene match. Here the CDR3 DNA reads TGTGCCAGCAGCTCCCTACAGGGGTCCTACAATGAGCAGTTCTTC. Protein sequence: CASSSLQGSYNEQFF.

The V call is TRBV11-2, the J call TRBJ2-1, with unresolved D. The V and J ends lost 3 bases and 3 bases respectively, with 9 bases between them. The CDR3 sequence is 14 residues long. Germline-derived CDR1 and CDR2 are SGHAT and FQNNGV. The chain's CDR3 is CASSLALVYNEQFF. In DNA, the CDR3 is TGTGCCAGCAGCTTGGCTTTGGTCTACAATGAGCAGTTCTTC.

This clone appeared once. The genes are TRBV30 and TRBJ1-6, with TRBD1 identical over 7 bases. From germline, CDR1 is GTSNPN and CDR2 SVGIG (reference sequence). This CDR3 contains 15 residues. With 0 bases clipped from V and 9 bases from J, the junction kept 8 bases outside the gene matches. The CDR3 DNA reads TGTGCCTGGAGTGTACAGGGGATGGTTTTTTCACCCCTCCACTTT. Translated, it gives CAWSVQGMVFSPLHF.

This chain uses TRBV9 with TRBJ2-7; 10 bases align to TRBD1. In germline, CDR1 is SGDLS, CDR2 YYNGEE. J lost 4 bases, V lost 1 base, and 5 bases had no gene match. The CDR3 is made up of 15 amino acids. CDR3 residues: CASSVSPGQGYEQYF. CDR3 sequence (DNA): TGTGCCAGCAGCGTAAGTCCGGGACAGGGGTACGAGCAGTACTTC.

This chain joins TRBV5-1 and TRBJ2-1; 13 bases map to TRBD2. From germline, CDR1 is SGHRS and CDR2 YFSETQ. The CDR3 consists of 19 residues. Unmatched junction bases numbered 9, after V lost 3 bases and J lost 0 bases. Here the CDR3 reads CASSSKTSGGIYSYNEQFF. The CDR3 DNA follows: TGCGCCAGCAGCTCGAAGACTAGCGGGGGGATCTACTCCTACAATGAGCAGTTCTTC.

J is TRBJ2-1 and V is TRBV7-9, with 9 bases fitting TRBD2. The CDR3 covers 14 residues. Trimming cost V 6 bases and J 0 bases; bases outside gene matches: 0. Germline loops: CDR1 SEHNR, CDR2 FQNEAQ (reference sequence). The CDR3 region has the DNA TGTGCCAGCAGAGCGGGGGGCTCCTACAATGAGCAGTTCTTC. Its protein product is CASRAGGSYNEQFF.

This chain uses TRBV3-1 (or the pseudogene TRBV3-2) with TRBJ2-6; the D is unclear. CDR1 LGHDT and CDR2 YNNKEL come from the germline V gene (reference sequence). There are 14 residues in the CDR3. Trimming pared 0 bases from V and 4 bases from J, leaving 4 bases between. CDR3 in DNA: TGTGCCAGCAGCCAAGATGCGGGGGCCAACGTCCTGACTTTC. Residues: CASSQDAGANVLTF.

The chain links TRBV9 to TRBJ2-3, with D perhaps matching TRBD2 (6 bases). Germline V gives CDR1 SGDLS, CDR2 YYNGEE. CDR3 size: 15 residues. The V end was cut by 2 bases, the J end by 2 bases, with 12 bases between. The CDR3 loop reads CASSVSRDSTDTQYF. In nucleotides, the CDR3 is TGTGCCAGCAGCGTTTCCCGGGACTCCACAGATACGCAGTATTTT.

The chain employs TRBV12-5 and TRBJ2-7; D is possibly TRBD1 (6 bases). V dropped 1 base and J dropped 2 bases, with 12 bases sitting between them. The CDR3 is 15 residues long. Germline loops: CDR1 LGHNT, CDR2 FRNRAP. DNA for the CDR3: TGTGCTAGTGGTTTGGGTTCGGACAGAGCCTACGAGCAGTACTTC. Translated: CASGLGSDRAYEQYF.

This chain links TRBV6-1 with TRBJ2-2; D perhaps matches TRBD1 (6 bases). CDR3 length: 14 residues. Germline loops: CDR1 MNHNS, CDR2 SASEGT. V lost 2 bases and J lost 3, with 7 bases in between. CDR3 sequence (DNA): TGTGCCAGCAGTGAACAGGGGTACACCGGGGAGCTGTTTTTT. Its protein product is CASSEQGYTGELFF.

The CDR3: CASRPTGTAEETQYF. CDR3 nucleotides: TGTGCCAGCAGACCGACCGGGACAGCAGAAGAGACCCAGTACTTC. The J gene is TRBJ2-5, the V gene TRBV6-5; 7 bases agree with TRBD1. Germline V gene lookup returns CDR1 MNHEY and CDR2 SVGAGI. The CDR3 is 15 amino acids. J lost 3 bases, V lost 6 bases, and 10 bases had no gene match.

This clone has a handful of counts. The chain joins TRBV2 to TRBJ1-1; possibly TRBD1 for D (5 bases). The germline CDR1 and CDR2 sequences are SNHLY and FYNNEI. The V end was cut by 5 bases, the J end by 2 bases, with 12 bases between. This CDR3 region has 14 residues. The CDR3 nucleotides read TGTGCCAGCAGTCCCTCACAGGTAAACACTGAAGCTTTCTTT. The encoded protein is CASSPSQVNTEAFF.

The chain links TRBV11-3 to TRBJ2-2; 7 nucleotides line up with TRBD2. This CDR3 has 16 amino acids. V lost 4 bases to trimming and J lost 3 bases; unmatched junction nucleotides: 8. CDR1 is SGHNT and CDR2 is YENEEA in the germline V gene. Here the CDR3 DNA reads TGTGCCAGCAGCTACAAGACTAGCCGGTACACCGGGGAGCTGTTTTTT. The encoded protein is CASSYKTSRYTGELFF.

This clone was recorded once. The genes are TRBV6-5 and TRBJ1-1; tentative D call: TRBD1 (5 bases). V shed 2 bases and J shed 0 bases, with 13 bases lying between them. Germline CDR1 is MNHEY and CDR2 is SVGAGI. CDR3 length: 16 amino acids. The CDR3 reads CASSYPPGGMNTEAFF. The CDR3 DNA is TGTGCCAGCAGTTACCCCCCTGGGGGGATGAACACTGAAGCTTTCTTT.

The chain links TRBV2 to TRBJ1-1, with 10 bases lining up with TRBD1. Germline CDR1 is SNHLY and CDR2 is FYNNEI. V lost 3 bases and J lost 4; bases outside the gene matches: 2. There are 14 residues in the CDR3. CDR3: CASSEDRGFTEAFF. The CDR3 nucleotides read TGTGCCAGCAGTGAGGACAGGGGGTTCACTGAAGCTTTCTTT. The full variable domain, with the rest looked up from reference TRBV2 and TRBJ1-1, is EPEVTQTPSHQVTQMGQEVILRCVPISNHLYFYWYRQILGQKVEFLVSFYNNEISEKSEIFDDQFSVERPDGSNFTLKIRSTKLEDSAMYFCASSEDRGFTEAFFGQGTRLTVV.

This clone came up once. This sequence joins TRBV4-1 and TRBJ2-7; no reliable D call. CDR3 length: 15 residues. Germline V gene sequence: CDR1 MGHRA, CDR2 YSYEKL. Trimming left V 2 bases short and J 2 bases short, with 13 bases between. Here the CDR3 DNA reads TGCGCCAGCAGCCAATCACCGACATTAACCTACGAGCAGTACTTC. It is translated as CASSQSPTLTYEQYF.

V gene TRBV27 combines with J gene TRBJ2-7, with 9 positions matching TRBD2. This CDR3 has 16 amino acids. The V gene's germline CDR1 is MNHEY and CDR2 SMNVEV (reference sequence). Losses at the gene ends were 3 bases for V and 2 bases for J; bases not matched to a gene: 8. The CDR3 DNA sequence: TGTGCCAGCAGTTTCCTTCTAGCGGGGAAAACCTACGAGCAGTACTTC. It yields the protein CASSFLLAGKTYEQYF.

The chain joins TRBV7-3 to TRBJ2-5; D is unresolved. From germline, CDR1 is SGHTA and CDR2 FQGTGA. The CDR3 extends over 13 amino acids. The V gene lost 3 bases and the J gene lost 4 bases, with 9 bases spanning the gap. CDR3 sequence (DNA): TGTGCCAGCAGCTTCTTGAACGGAGAGACCCAGTACTTC. This encodes CASSFLNGETQYF.

A remark on this clone: The same CDR3 also results from other DNA sequences found in this sample. V usage is TRBV18 and J usage is TRBJ2-5; maybe TRBD2 (6 bases). V gave up 6 bases and J gave up 5 bases, with 10 bases separating them. This CDR3 is built from 12 residues. In germline, CDR1 is KGHSH, CDR2 LQKENI. Here the CDR3 reads CASSPAGETQYF. CDR3 sequence (DNA): TGTGCCAGCTCCCCGGCGGGGGAGACCCAGTACTTC.

The chain recombines TRBV12-3 or TRBV12-4 with TRBJ1-5; no clear D. This CDR3 has 12 amino acids. Between the trimmed V and J ends, which lost 8 bases and 0 bases, there was a span of 5 bases. This CDR3 reads CASGRSNQPQHF. The CDR3 DNA is TGTGCCAGCGGGCGTAGCAATCAGCCCCAGCATTTT.

V is TRBV5-1 and J is TRBJ1-1; D gene ambiguous. The CDR3 contains 13 residues. Trimming shortened V by 4 bases and J by 3 bases, and 10 bases separated the two germline ends. CDR1 is SGHRS and CDR2 is YFSETQ in the germline V gene. The CDR3 region has the DNA TGCGCCAGCAGCCCGGAGGGTTACACTGAAGCTTTCTTT. This translates into CASSPEGYTEAFF.

The rearrangement joins TRBV7-2 to TRBJ1-5; TRBD1 might be the D (5 bases). CDR1 is SGHTA, CDR2 FQGNSA, per germline. The CDR3 spans 15 residues. Between the trimmed V and J ends, which lost 5 bases and 8 bases, there was a span of 19 bases. In nucleotides, the CDR3 is TGTGCCAGCAGCATCGGACACCTCGTAGGGAAGCCCCAGCATTTT. Residues: CASSIGHLVGKPQHF.

The V gene is TRBV6-5, the J gene TRBJ2-7; 10 bases align to TRBD1. The CDR3 spans 14 residues. The germline CDR1 and CDR2 sequences are MNHEY and SVGAGI. V shed 2 bases and J 3 bases; nucleotides not matched to a gene: 1. This CDR3 is CASSYGQGGYEQYF. The CDR3 region has the DNA TGTGCCAGCAGTTACGGACAGGGGGGCTACGAGCAGTACTTC.

The chain employs TRBV19 and TRBJ2-3; D is possibly TRBD2 (7 bases). Germline assignment: CDR1 LNHDA and CDR2 SQIVND (reference sequence). Trimming took off 6 bases at V and 0 bases at J, with 19 bases between the two ends. CDR3 size: 17 residues. The CDR3 sequence is CASRRREGGLSTDTQYF. The CDR3 DNA reads as TGTGCCAGTAGGAGGAGGGAGGGGGGGCTTAGCACAGATACGCAGTATTTT.

Regarding this clone: A read error may produce the germline difference seen at one junction end. This chain uses TRBV7-9 with TRBJ1-3; weak D call: TRBD1 (5 bases). The CDR3 is 15 residues long. The V gene's germline CDR1 is SEHNR and CDR2 FQNEAQ (reference sequence). The CDR3: CASSLSGGAGNTMYF. The DNA for the CDR3 is TGTGCCAGCAGCCTCTCGGGGGGAGCTGGAAACACCATGTATTTT.

The chain couples TRBV27 to TRBJ2-4, with D possibly TRBD2 on 6 matching bases. Trimming removed 2 bases at V and 0 bases at J, with 8 bases between. Germline V gene lookup returns CDR1 MNHEY and CDR2 SMNVEV (reference sequence). The CDR3 has 15 residues. CDR3 nucleotide sequence: TGTGCCAGCAGTTTACAGGGACTAGCCAAAAACATTCAGTACTTC. Translation gives CASSLQGLAKNIQYF.

The chain combines TRBV28 with TRBJ2-7; tentative D call: TRBD1 (7 bases). V was pared by 5 bases and J by 4 bases, with 18 bases between. CDR1 is MDHEN, CDR2 SYDVKM, per germline. The CDR3 is made up of 15 amino acids. CDR3 protein: CASSTDRAGGYEQYF. In DNA form, the CDR3 reads TGTGCCAGCAGTACCGACAGGGCAGGGGGGTACGAGCAGTACTTC. Drawing the rest from reference TRBV28 and TRBJ2-7, the complete variable domain is DVKVTQSSRYLVKRTGEKVFLECVQDMDHENMFWYRQDPGLGLRLIYFSYDVKMKEKGDIPEGYSVSREKKERFSLILESASTNQTSMYLCASSTDRAGGYEQYFGPGTRLTVT.

The CDR3 sequence: CASSIFWGADTGELFF. The CDR3, as DNA: TGTGCCAGTAGTATATTCTGGGGCGCGGACACCGGGGAGCTGTTTTTT. The chain recombines TRBV19 with TRBJ2-2; maybe TRBD1 (5 bases). Germline CDR1 and CDR2: LNHDA and SQIVND (reference sequence). V was clipped by 2 bases and J by 3 bases, with 13 bases between them. The CDR3 runs to 16 residues.

This clone came up a few times. The chain combines TRBV7-9 with TRBJ2-2; D is perhaps TRBD1 (6 bases). The CDR3 length is 15 residues. Germline assignment: CDR1 SEHNR and CDR2 FQNEAQ (reference sequence). The V and J ends lost 1 base and 9 bases respectively, with 15 bases between them. The CDR3 spells CASSLDQGSTRELFF. The CDR3 DNA reads as TGTGCCAGCAGCTTAGATCAGGGGTCCACAAGGGAGCTGTTTTTT.

The CDR3 loop reads CAIKSEAGRYEQYF. As DNA, the CDR3 is TGTGCCATCAAGAGCGAAGCAGGGCGATACGAGCAGTACTTC. The V call is TRBV10-3, the J call TRBJ2-7, with D tentatively TRBD1 (5 bases). Trimming removed 7 bases at V and 4 bases at J, with 17 bases between. The CDR3 runs 14 residues. CDR1 is ENHRY, CDR2 SYGVKD, per germline.